The present T cell receptor (beta chain) was sequenced within a study of blood T cells in healthy people across ages. Many counts were recorded for this clonotype. Its antigen remains unidentified. The CDR3 length is 14 residues. In germline, CDR1 is MNHNS, CDR2 SASEGT. Trimming shortened V by 2 bases and J by 7 bases, and 12 bases separated the two germline ends. Study-wide results and caveats: It was found that TCR beta diversity correlated strongly with the percentage of naive T cells. What prevented conclusive comparison of naive and antigen-experienced cells was that PBMCs were unsorted. Investigators viewed diversity estimates from one million T cells as underestimates, the study reported.

Next came a second PCR, run for about 7 to 11 cycles, which used a sample-barcoded 5' primer along with a J-beta primer mix. Every cDNA molecule carried a tag from a template-switch adaptor bearing 12 random nucleotides. TCRdb fed the 5' RACE reads into MiXCR, producing one record per CDR3 protein. This table holds 550,000 to 800,000 distinct CDR3 sequences, 32% found once. The sequenced sample was blood. The origin of this receptor is a woman older than 75 in good health. J is TRBJ2-1 and V is TRBV6-1; D gene unclear. The CDR3 region has the DNA TGTGCCAGCAGTGAAAGGCAGGTCGGGAATGAGCAGTTCTTC. Protein product: CASSERQVGNEQFF.